These 2 T cell receptor beta chains were sequenced from one sample in a study of blood T cell repertoires in COVID-19. Some clones are missing from TCRdb's copy, which holds only in-frame ones; the method was immunoSEQ multiplex PCR. The repertoire includes around 68,000 clones, 87% of them detected once, and 6.5% to 8% sits in the top ten. Sequencing input: peripheral blood. The receptors were gathered from a man between 50 and 59 years old with active COVID-19.

This chain links TRBV24-1 with TRBJ2-7; the D gene is possibly TRBD2 (6 bases). The germline V gene has CDR1 KGHDR and CDR2 SFDVKD. Trimming took off 5 bases at V and 6 bases at J, with 16 bases between the two ends. This CDR3 is 14 amino acids long. The CDR3 bases are TGTGCCACCAGTGCTAGTGGCGGGACGGGCGAGCAGTACTTC. Its protein product is CATSASGGTGEQYF.

This clone has a single count. CDR3: CASSGTSGGVRETQYF. The DNA of the CDR3 is TGTGCCAGCAGTGGGACTAGCGGGGGGGTGAGAGAGACCCAGTACTTC. The V and J genes are TRBV13 and TRBJ2-5, with TRBD2 matching over 16 bases. The CDR3 has 16 residues. Unmatched junction bases numbered 5, after V lost 6 bases and J lost 4 bases. In germline, CDR1 is PRHDT, CDR2 FYEKMQ (reference sequence).